The 5 T cell receptor beta chains in this list originate from one sample, sequenced in a study of Ad26.COV2.S vaccination and SARS-CoV-2 variants (dated by TCRdb to the early 2020s). The treatment or condition label for this specimen denotes: roughly 20 received Ad26.COV2.S at low or high dose, single or two shots; roughly five received placebo; per-sample allocation not given. For vaccine and placebo recipients, repertoires were sequenced using samples collected on day 63 after the first injection. The library relied on the immunoSEQ multiplex PCR assay. Held by TCRdb, this immuneACCESS table contains in-frame sequences only and omits some clones. Under half of the omission traces to an unresolved V gene where checked; the cause of the rest is unknown. This sample is represented by about 320,000 clones; 86% of them were singletons. The ten largest clones take up approximately 2% of the sample.

The sequences come from peripheral blood, collected in a trial of Ad26.COV2.S vaccine versus placebo. The receptor set was obtained from a person between 18 and 65 years old who received the Ad26.COV2.S COVID-19 vaccine or a placebo.

The chain combines TRBV19 with TRBJ2-3, with 9 positions matching TRBD2. The germline CDR1 and CDR2 sequences are LNHDA and SQIVND (reference sequence). There are 14 residues in the CDR3. V lost 7 bases and J lost 3; bases outside the gene matches: 5. CDR3: CASTSGGLTDTQYF. Written as DNA, the CDR3 is TGTGCCAGTACAAGCGGGGGGCTAACAGATACGCAGTATTTT.

V gene TRBV27 combines with J gene TRBJ1-1; D is possibly TRBD1 (6 bases). The ends were cut back, 6 bases at V and 3 bases at J, with 8 bases in the middle. The CDR3 runs 12 residues. CDR1 and CDR2 (germline): MNHEY, SMNVEV (reference sequence). The CDR3 nucleotides are TGTGCCAGCAGGGACAGTTACACTGAAGCTTTCTTT. This codes for CASRDSYTEAFF.

The chain recombines TRBV9 with TRBJ2-2, with TRBD2 as a possible D gene (7 bases). The CDR3 extends over 15 amino acids. The germline V gene has CDR1 SGDLS and CDR2 YYNGEE. The V and J ends lost 0 bases and 7 bases respectively, with 13 bases between them. The CDR3 is CASSVGGGRGGELFF. CDR3 nucleotides: TGTGCCAGCAGCGTAGGCGGGGGCCGGGGCGGGGAGCTGTTTTTT.

At least ten counts were recorded for this clone. This chain's CDR3 is CASTRVRGSSYEQYF. The CDR3 coding sequence is TGTGCCAGCACTAGGGTCAGGGGGAGTTCCTACGAGCAGTACTTC. The chain combines TRBV7-2 with TRBJ2-7, with 7 nucleotides matching TRBD1. The germline CDR1 and CDR2 sequences are SGHTA and FQGNSA. CDR3 length: 15 residues. J was trimmed by 1 base and V by 7 bases; bases with no gene match: 10.

The rearrangement links TRBV7-2 to TRBJ2-7; 7 bases are shared with TRBD1. The CDR3 is 16 amino acids. Germline V gene sequence: CDR1 SGHTA, CDR2 FQGNSA. The junction had 11 bases not matched to a gene; V was cut back by 4 bases and J by 2 bases. CDR3 region: CASSSPWDRGPYEQYF. In DNA, the CDR3 is TGTGCCAGCAGCTCCCCATGGGACAGAGGACCCTACGAGCAGTACTTC.